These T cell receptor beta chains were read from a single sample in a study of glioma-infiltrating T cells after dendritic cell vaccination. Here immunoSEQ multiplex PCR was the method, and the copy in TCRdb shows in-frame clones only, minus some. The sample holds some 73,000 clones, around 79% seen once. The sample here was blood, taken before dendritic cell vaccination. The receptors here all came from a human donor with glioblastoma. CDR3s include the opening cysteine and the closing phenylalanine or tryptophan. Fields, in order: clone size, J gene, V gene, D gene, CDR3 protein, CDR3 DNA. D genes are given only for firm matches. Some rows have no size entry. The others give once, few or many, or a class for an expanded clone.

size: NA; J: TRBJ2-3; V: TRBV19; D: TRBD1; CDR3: CASMMQGGTDTQYF; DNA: TGTGCCAGTATGATGCAGGGGGGCACAGATACGCAGTATTTT
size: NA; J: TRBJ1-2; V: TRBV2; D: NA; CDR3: CASSDTGGYTF; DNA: TGTGCCAGCAGTGATACCGGTGGCTACACCTTC
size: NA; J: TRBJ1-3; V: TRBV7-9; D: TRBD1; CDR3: CASSLVPGQGASGNTIYF; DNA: TGTGCCAGCAGCTTAGTCCCGGGACAGGGGGCTTCTGGAAACACCATATATTTT
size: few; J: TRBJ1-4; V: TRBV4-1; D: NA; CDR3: CASSQVRQGYEKLFF; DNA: TGCGCCAGCAGCCAAGTTCGGCAGGGCTATGAAAAACTGTTTTTT
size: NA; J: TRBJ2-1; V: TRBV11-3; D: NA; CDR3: CASSLRGEQFF; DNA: TGTGCCAGCAGCCTACGTGGTGAGCAGTTCTTC
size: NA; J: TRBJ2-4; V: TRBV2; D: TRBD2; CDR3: CASSATSGGAKNIQYF; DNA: TGTGCCAGCAGTGCGACTAGCGGGGGAGCCAAAAACATTCAGTACTTC
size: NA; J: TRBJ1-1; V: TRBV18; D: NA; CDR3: CASSPQRMNTEAFF; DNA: TGTGCCAGCTCACCCCAGAGGATGAACACTGAAGCTTTCTTT
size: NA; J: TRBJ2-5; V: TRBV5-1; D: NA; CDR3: CASSQTGQETQYF; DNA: TGCGCCAGCAGTCAGACGGGACAAGAGACCCAGTACTTC
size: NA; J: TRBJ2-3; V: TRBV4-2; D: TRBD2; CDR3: CASSQGIPGGGATDTQYF; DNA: TGTGCCAGCAGCCAAGGAATTCCGGGCGGGGGGGCCACGGATACGCAGTATTTT
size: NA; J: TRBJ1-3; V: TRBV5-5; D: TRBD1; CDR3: CASSSGGSGNTIYF; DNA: TGTGCCAGCAGCTCAGGGGGCTCTGGAAACACCATATATTTT
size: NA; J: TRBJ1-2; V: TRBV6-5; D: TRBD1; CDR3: CASGTRDRGYGYTF; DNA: TGTGCCAGCGGTACCCGGGACAGGGGCTATGGCTACACCTTC
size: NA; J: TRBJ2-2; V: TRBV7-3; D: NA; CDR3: CASRTGGNTGELFF; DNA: TGTGCCAGCAGAACCGGGGGAAACACCGGGGAGCTGTTTTTT
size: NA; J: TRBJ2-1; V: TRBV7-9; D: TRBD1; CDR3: CASSSNTGGRNEQFF; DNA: TGTGCCAGCAGCTCAAATACAGGGGGCCGGAATGAGCAGTTCTTC
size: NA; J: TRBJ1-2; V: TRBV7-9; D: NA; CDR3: CASSLWQGGLGYTF; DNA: TGTGCCAGCAGCTTGTGGCAGGGAGGCCTTGGCTACACCTTC
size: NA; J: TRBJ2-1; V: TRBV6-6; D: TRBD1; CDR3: CASSYALTGHNEQFF; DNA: TGTGCCAGCAGTTACGCCCTGACAGGGCACAATGAGCAGTTCTTC
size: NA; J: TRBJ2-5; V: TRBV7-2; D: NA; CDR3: CASSLGLPQETQYF; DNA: TGTGCCAGCAGCTTGGGACTCCCCCAAGAGACCCAGTACTTC
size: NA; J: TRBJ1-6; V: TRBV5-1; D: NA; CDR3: CASSPLTEPRNSPLHF; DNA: TGCGCCAGCAGCCCCCTGACAGAGCCAAGGAATTCACCCCTCCACTTT
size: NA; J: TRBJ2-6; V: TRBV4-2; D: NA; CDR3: CASSQDRLWDKTGANVLTF; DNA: TGTGCCAGCAGCCAAGATAGATTATGGGACAAGACTGGGGCCAACGTCCTGACTTTC
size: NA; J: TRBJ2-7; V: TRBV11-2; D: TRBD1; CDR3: CASSRPSRDRGSYEQYF; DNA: TGTGCCAGCAGCCGCCCATCAAGGGACAGGGGCTCCTACGAGCAGTACTTC
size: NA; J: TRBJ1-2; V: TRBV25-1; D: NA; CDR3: CASSVSGYGYTF; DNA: TGTGCCAGCAGTGTCTCAGGGTATGGCTACACCTTC
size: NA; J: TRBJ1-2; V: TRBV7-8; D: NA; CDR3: CASSLPTGTNYGYTF; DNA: TGTGCCAGCAGCTTACCCACAGGGACTAACTATGGCTACACCTTC
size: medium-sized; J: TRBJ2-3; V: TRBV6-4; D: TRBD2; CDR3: CASSATSGSDSTDTQYF; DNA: TGTGCCAGCAGTGCGACTAGCGGGAGTGATAGCACAGATACGCAGTATTTT
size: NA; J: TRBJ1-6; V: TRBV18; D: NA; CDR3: CASSPNRDPNSPLHF; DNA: TGTGCCAGCTCACCAAACAGAGACCCTAATTCACCCCTCCACTTT
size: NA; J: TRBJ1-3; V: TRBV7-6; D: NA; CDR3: CASSPGLLPGNTIYF; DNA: TGTGCCAGCAGCCCGGGACTCCTGCCGGGAAACACCATATATTTT
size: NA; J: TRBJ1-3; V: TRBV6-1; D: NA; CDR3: CASRLRGSGNTIYF; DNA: TGTGCCAGCAGGCTCAGAGGGTCTGGAAACACCATATATTTT
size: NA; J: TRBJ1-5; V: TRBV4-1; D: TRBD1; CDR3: CASSQDGQGVSNQPQHF; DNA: TGCGCCAGCAGCCAAGATGGGCAGGGGGTTAGCAATCAGCCCCAGCATTTT
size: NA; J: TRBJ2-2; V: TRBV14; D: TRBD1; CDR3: CASSTTGRAGELFF; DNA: TGTGCCAGCAGCACGACAGGGAGAGCCGGGGAGCTGTTTTTT